The 5 T cell receptor beta chains given below trace back to one sample, sequenced in a study of T cell responses to AZD1222 COVID-19 vaccine. Sequenced by immunoSEQ multiplex PCR; TCRdb stores in-frame clones only, minus some. The sample lists some 86,000 clones, about nine tenths occurring once. Sequencing was performed on peripheral blood, taken 28 days after the second AZD1222 dose. These receptor sequences come from an adult who received the AZD1222 COVID-19 vaccine.

The V call is TRBV2, the J call TRBJ1-5; D is perhaps TRBD1 (5 bases). Germline CDR1 and CDR2: SNHLY and FYNNEI. Deletions cut 6 bases from V and 1 base from J, with 10 bases between. This CDR3 has 14 amino acids. CDR3 sequence: CASSPWTSNQPQHF. CDR3 DNA sequence: TGTGCCAGCAGCCCTTGGACAAGCAATCAGCCCCAGCATTTT. Combining the CDR3 with reference TRBV2 and TRBJ1-5 gives the whole variable domain EPEVTQTPSHQVTQMGQEVILRCVPISNHLYFYWYRQILGQKVEFLVSFYNNEISEKSEIFDDQFSVERPDGSNFTLKIRSTKLEDSAMYFCASSPWTSNQPQHFGDGTRLSIL.

The V and J genes are TRBV28 and TRBJ1-1; the D gene is possibly TRBD1 (5 bases). Looked up from germline, CDR1 is MDHEN and CDR2 is SYDVKM. This CDR3 is 15 amino acids long. With 5 bases removed from V and 1 base from J, the gap between germline ends came to 14 bases. This CDR3 is CASSAKGTGNTEAFF. The CDR3, as DNA: TGTGCCAGCAGTGCTAAAGGGACGGGGAACACTGAAGCTTTCTTT. The full variable domain, completed using reference TRBV28 and TRBJ1-1, is DVKVTQSSRYLVKRTGEKVFLECVQDMDHENMFWYRQDPGLGLRLIYFSYDVKMKEKGDIPEGYSVSREKKERFSLILESASTNQTSMYLCASSAKGTGNTEAFFGQGTRLTVV.

The chain is built from TRBV19 and TRBJ2-2; D may be TRBD1 (6 bases). The germline gives CDR1 LNHDA, CDR2 SQIVND (reference sequence). V lost 3 bases to trimming and J lost 6 bases, with 8 bases between them. The CDR3 length is 13 residues. This CDR3 reads CASSIEGAGELFF. The CDR3 region has the DNA TGTGCCAGTAGTATCGAGGGGGCCGGGGAGCTGTTTTTT.

This clone was seen a single time. The genes are TRBV5-1 and TRBJ2-7, with a weak D call TRBD1 (6 bases). This CDR3 has 13 residues. Germline V gene lookup returns CDR1 SGHRS and CDR2 YFSETQ. With 4 bases removed from V and 3 bases from J, the gap between germline ends came to 11 bases. The CDR3 here is CASSQEDSYEQYF. CDR3 nucleotides: TGCGCCAGCAGCCAGGAGGACAGCTACGAGCAGTACTTC.

The V gene is TRBV19, the J gene TRBJ2-7; tentative D call: TRBD1 (7 bases). Germline CDR1 reads LNHDA; CDR2 reads SQIVND (reference sequence). The CDR3 totals 14 residues. The V and J ends lost 7 bases and 2 bases respectively, with 15 bases between them. The CDR3 loop is CASIPSGGTYEQYF. In DNA, the CDR3 is TGTGCCAGTATCCCCTCAGGGGGGACCTACGAGCAGTACTTC.